Each of the 21 T cell receptor beta chains below was sequenced from the same sample in a study of blood T cell repertoires in COVID-19. Profiling relied on immunoSEQ multiplex PCR, and the TCRdb table lists in-frame clones only, not all of them. The data show 65,000 or so clones, under 80% seen once. Material for sequencing was PBMCs or T cells enriched from blood (not recorded which). The receptors here all came from a woman in her sixties who had been exposed to COVID-19.

The V gene is TRBV18, the J gene TRBJ2-1; a weak D match, TRBD2 (7 bases). The germline gives CDR1 KGHSH, CDR2 LQKENI. V was cut by 3 bases and J by 4 bases, with 13 bases left in between. The CDR3 has 15 amino acids. CDR3 amino acids: CASSPGGGRYNEQFF. The CDR3 DNA reads TGTGCCAGCTCACCCGGCGGGGGCCGTTACAATGAGCAGTTCTTC.

This clone was detected only a few times. The rearrangement uses TRBV11-2 and TRBJ1-5, with 9 bases lining up with TRBD1. With V trimmed by 5 bases and J by 7 bases, 9 bases remained unmatched. The V gene's germline CDR1 is SGHAT and CDR2 FQNNGV. CDR3 length equals 15 residues. This CDR3 reads CASSMDRGPWQPQHF. The CDR3 DNA sequence: TGTGCCAGCAGCATGGACAGGGGTCCATGGCAGCCCCAGCATTTT.

V is TRBV10-3 and J is TRBJ1-1; D remains ambiguous. Trimming shortened V by 6 bases and J by 0 bases, and 11 bases separated the two germline ends. This CDR3 is 14 amino acids long. CDR1 and CDR2 (germline): ENHRY, SYGVKD. DNA for the CDR3: TGTGCCATCAGGGTCCAGGCGATGAACACTGAAGCTTTCTTT. This encodes CAIRVQAMNTEAFF.

The chain combines TRBV6-5 with TRBJ2-3; D call uncertain. Germline CDR1 is MNHEY and CDR2 is SVGAGI. This CDR3 comprises 11 residues. Trimming removed 10 bases at V and 5 bases at J, with 10 bases between. This CDR3 is CAITTGDTQYF. CDR3 coding DNA: TGTGCCATCACGACGGGAGATACGCAGTATTTT.

A few counts support this clone. V is TRBV7-2 and J is TRBJ1-6; 8 bases align to TRBD1. Unmatched junction bases numbered 4, after V lost 2 bases and J lost 7 bases. This CDR3 region has 15 residues. CDR1 SGHTA and CDR2 FQGNSA come from the germline V gene. The CDR3, as DNA: TGTGCCAGCAGCTTACCTCGACAGGGGAATTCACCCCTCCACTTT. It codes for CASSLPRQGNSPLHF.

This clone appeared once. This chain connects TRBV19 to TRBJ1-2; D unresolved. This CDR3 comprises 12 residues. Germline CDR1 and CDR2: LNHDA and SQIVND (reference sequence). The V gene lost 3 bases and the J gene lost 14 bases, with 16 bases spanning the gap. The CDR3 protein is CASSIAAGGMTF. CDR3 bases: TGTGCCAGTAGTATTGCGGCAGGAGGAATGACCTTC.

The gene calls are TRBV5-5 and TRBJ2-3; 11 bases are shared with TRBD2. The V gene end was trimmed by 4 bases and the J gene end by 3 bases; junction bases not matched to a gene: 10. The CDR3 consists of 17 residues. Germline values: CDR1 SGHKS, CDR2 YYEKEE (reference sequence). CDR3 sequence: CASSPGGTSGRTDTQYF. The CDR3 bases are TGTGCCAGCAGCCCAGGAGGTACTAGCGGGAGAACAGATACGCAGTATTTT.

This clone appeared a single time. The CDR3 DNA follows: TGTGCCAGCTGTAGATGGGTTAGCTATGAGCAGTTCTTC. Its protein product is CASCRWVSYEQFF. This chain joins TRBV7-2 and TRBJ2-1; D gene unclear. CDR1 is SGHTA, CDR2 FQGNSA, per germline. The V gene lost 8 bases and the J gene lost 8 bases, with 16 bases spanning the gap. There are 13 residues in the CDR3.

Details on this clone: The sample has other DNA sequences that encode this CDR3 too. The chain uses TRBV19 and TRBJ1-5, with D maybe TRBD1 (6 bases). Between the trimmed V and J ends, which lost 5 bases and 4 bases, there was a span of 12 bases. CDR1 and CDR2 (germline): LNHDA, SQIVND (reference sequence). The CDR3 runs 14 residues. The CDR3 nucleotides read TGTGCCAGTAGTCCGACAGGTGGTAATCAGCCCCAGCATTTT. The encoded protein is CASSPTGGNQPQHF.

In its sample, this clone was seen a few times. V usage is TRBV19 and J usage is TRBJ1-1; 9 nucleotides agree with TRBD1. The ends lost 3 bases at V and 5 bases at J; junction bases unmatched: 10. The germline CDR1 and CDR2 sequences are LNHDA and SQIVND (reference sequence). The length of the CDR3 is 16 residues. The CDR3 coding sequence is TGTGCCAGTAGTATCCGGGACAGGGTGTCATTGACTGAAGCTTTCTTT. Amino acid sequence: CASSIRDRVSLTEAFF. The full variable domain, in which reference TRBV19 and TRBJ1-1 provide the parts outside the CDR3, is DGGITQSPKYLFRKEGQNVTLSCEQNLNHDAMYWYRQDPGQGLRLIYYSQIVNDFQKGDIAEGYSVSREKKESFPLTVTSAQKNPTAFYLCASSIRDRVSLTEAFFGQGTRLTVV.

The V call is TRBV2, the J call TRBJ2-2; TRBD2 aligns across 8 bases. The V gene's germline CDR1 is SNHLY and CDR2 FYNNEI. The CDR3 loop spans 15 amino acids. Germline trimming cut 6 bases from V and 0 bases from J; bases unmatched to any gene: 3. CDR3 DNA: TGTGCCAGCAGGGTCGGGGGGGCGAACACCGGGGAGCTGTTTTTT. Translating gives CASRVGGANTGELFF.

Here the CDR3 reads CASGTNNYGYTF. CDR3 sequence (DNA): TGCGCCAGCGGGACAAATAACTATGGCTACACCTTC. This chain joins TRBV10-2 and TRBJ1-2; D possibly corresponds to TRBD1 (6 bases). Looked up from germline, CDR1 is WSHSY and CDR2 is SAAADI. The V gene lost 8 bases and the J gene lost 1 base, with 8 bases spanning the gap. This CDR3 spans 12 amino acids.

This clone turned up a few times. The chain combines TRBV29-1 with TRBJ1-1; unclear D gene. The CDR3 extends over 17 amino acids. Trimming removed 4 bases from V and 0 bases from J, with 21 bases in between. The germline CDR1 and CDR2 sequences are SQVTM and ANQGSEA. The CDR3 DNA reads TGCAGCGTTGGACCTCTGCCCGGGATGGGGTTGAACACTGAAGCTTTCTTT. Translating gives CSVGPLPGMGLNTEAFF.

This clone was counted only a few times. The chain recombines TRBV19 with TRBJ1-1; 11 bases fit TRBD1. Unmatched junction bases numbered 12, after V lost 6 bases and J lost 0 bases. CDR1 is LNHDA, CDR2 SQIVND, per germline (reference sequence). This CDR3 spans 18 amino acids. The CDR3 nucleotides read TGTGCCAGTAGAAACCTTCGCCGGACAGGGGGCCTGAACACTGAAGCTTTCTTT. It translates to CASRNLRRTGGLNTEAFF.

This chain joins TRBV4-3 and TRBJ2-1; D not certain. The CDR3 runs 13 residues. Trimming took 5 bases from V and 4 from J, leaving 9 bases between them. The V gene's germline CDR1 is LGHNA and CDR2 YSLEER. This CDR3 is CASSKRRYNEQFF. The CDR3 DNA reads as TGCGCCAGCAGCAAAAGGCGGTACAATGAGCAGTTCTTC.

This chain connects TRBV9 to TRBJ2-7; 8 positions match TRBD2. V was pared by 5 bases and J by 0 bases, with 10 bases of the junction left unmatched. The CDR3 runs 16 residues. Germline CDR1 SGDLS, CDR2 YYNGEE. In DNA form, the CDR3 reads TGTGCCAGCAGTGTCCCTAGCGGGCTCCTCTCCTACGAGCAGTACTTC. Translated, it gives CASSVPSGLLSYEQYF.

The rearrangement uses TRBV3-1 (or the pseudogene TRBV3-2) and TRBJ1-6; D gene uncertain. Trimming pared 1 base from V and 9 bases from J, leaving 10 bases between. Germline loops: CDR1 LGHDT, CDR2 YNNKEL (reference sequence). The CDR3 totals 14 residues. CDR3 DNA sequence: TGTGCCAGCAGCCAAGGCCTTGAGGCTTCACCCCTCCACTTT. Its translation is CASSQGLEASPLHF.

The rearrangement links TRBV6-5 to TRBJ2-7; weak D call: TRBD2 (7 bases). V lost 0 bases and J lost 2, with 14 bases in between. Germline V gives CDR1 MNHEY, CDR2 SVGAGI. This CDR3 contains 16 residues. CDR3 nucleotide sequence: TGTGCCAGCAGTTACTCGACTGCGGGGGCTACCTACGAGCAGTACTTC. Translating gives CASSYSTAGATYEQYF.

The rearrangement joins TRBV10-3 to TRBJ2-7; 14 bases are shared with TRBD2. Germline V gives CDR1 ENHRY, CDR2 SYGVKD. The CDR3 runs to 14 residues. V shed 8 bases, J shed 4 bases, and the junction held 4 bases outside the gene matches. CDR3 DNA sequence: TGTGCCATCCGGACTAGCGGGAGGACTTACGAGCAGTACTTC. Amino acid sequence: CAIRTSGRTYEQYF.

As DNA, the CDR3 is TGCGCCAGCAGTCAATCCTCGACAGGGACCTATGGCTACACCTTC. This codes for CASSQSSTGTYGYTF. The chain joins TRBV23-1 to TRBJ1-2; 7 nucleotides match TRBD1. TRBV23-1 falls under the ORF class, with uncertain function. V gave up 0 bases and J gave up 4 bases; unmatched junction bases: 5. The CDR3 has 15 amino acids.

This clone was counted once. The rearrangement links TRBV7-6 to TRBJ2-7; TRBD1 matches 9 bases. CDR3 length: 14 residues. Germline lookup yields CDR1 SGHVS and CDR2 FNYEAQ. V shed 8 bases and J 3 bases; nucleotides not matched to a gene: 8. The CDR3 spells CASAETGGDYEQYF. In DNA form, the CDR3 reads TGTGCCAGCGCGGAGACAGGGGGGGACTACGAGCAGTACTTC.